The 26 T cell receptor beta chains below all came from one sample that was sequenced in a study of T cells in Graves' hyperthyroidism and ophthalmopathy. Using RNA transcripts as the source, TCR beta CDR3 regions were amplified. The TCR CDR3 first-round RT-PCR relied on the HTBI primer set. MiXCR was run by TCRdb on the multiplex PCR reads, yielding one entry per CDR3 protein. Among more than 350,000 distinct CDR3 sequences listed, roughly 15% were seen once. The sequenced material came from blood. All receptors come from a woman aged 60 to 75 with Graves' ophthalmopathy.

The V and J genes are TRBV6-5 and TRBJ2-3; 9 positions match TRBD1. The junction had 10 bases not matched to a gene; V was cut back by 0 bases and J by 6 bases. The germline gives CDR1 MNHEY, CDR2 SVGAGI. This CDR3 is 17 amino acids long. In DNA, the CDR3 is TGTGCCAGCAGTTACTCGCTCCGGGACAGGGAGGCGGATACGCAGTATTTT. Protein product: CASSYSLRDREADTQYF.

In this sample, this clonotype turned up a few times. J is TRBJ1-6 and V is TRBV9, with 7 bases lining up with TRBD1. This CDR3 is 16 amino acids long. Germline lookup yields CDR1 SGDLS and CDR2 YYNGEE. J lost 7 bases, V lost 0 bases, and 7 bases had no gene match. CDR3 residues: CASSVVPDRTNSPLHF. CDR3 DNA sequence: TGTGCCAGCAGCGTAGTTCCGGACAGGACCAATTCACCCCTCCACTTT.

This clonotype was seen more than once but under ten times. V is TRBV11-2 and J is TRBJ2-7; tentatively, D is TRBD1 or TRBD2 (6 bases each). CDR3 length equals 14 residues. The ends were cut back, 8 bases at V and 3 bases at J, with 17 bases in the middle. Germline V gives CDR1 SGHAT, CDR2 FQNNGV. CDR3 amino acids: CASQRQEGYYEQYF. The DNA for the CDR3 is TGTGCCAGCCAACGACAGGAGGGATACTACGAGCAGTACTTC.

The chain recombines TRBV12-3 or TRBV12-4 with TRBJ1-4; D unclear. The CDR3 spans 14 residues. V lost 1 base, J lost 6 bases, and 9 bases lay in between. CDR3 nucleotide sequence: TGTGCCAGCAGTTTAGGCAGTTTTGATGAAAAACTGTTTTTT. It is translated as CASSLGSFDEKLFF.

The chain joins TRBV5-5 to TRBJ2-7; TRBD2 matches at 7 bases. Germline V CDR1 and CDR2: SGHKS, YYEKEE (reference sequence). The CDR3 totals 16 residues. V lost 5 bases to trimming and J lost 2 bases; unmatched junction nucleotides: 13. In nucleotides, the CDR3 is TGTGCCAGCAGATCCTATTCGGTGGGACTACCCTACGAGCAGTACTTC. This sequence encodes CASRSYSVGLPYEQYF. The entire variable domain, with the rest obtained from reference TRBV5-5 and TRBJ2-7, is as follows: DAGVTQSPTHLIKTRGQQVTLRCSPISGHKSVSWYQQVLGQGPQFIFQYYEKEERGRGNFPDRFSARQFPNYSSELNVNALLLGDSALYLCASRSYSVGLPYEQYFGPGTRLTVT.

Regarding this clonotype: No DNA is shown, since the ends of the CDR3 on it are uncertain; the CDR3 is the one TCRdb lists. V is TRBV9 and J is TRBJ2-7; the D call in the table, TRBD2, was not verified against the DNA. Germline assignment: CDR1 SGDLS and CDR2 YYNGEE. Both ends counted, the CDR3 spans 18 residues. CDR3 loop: CASSVVGSGSILTYEQHF.

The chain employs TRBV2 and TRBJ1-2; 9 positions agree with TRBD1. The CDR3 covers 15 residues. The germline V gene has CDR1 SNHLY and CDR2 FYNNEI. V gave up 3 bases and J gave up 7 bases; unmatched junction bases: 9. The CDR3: CASSDPWTGDSGYTF. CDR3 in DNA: TGTGCCAGCAGTGATCCCTGGACAGGGGATAGTGGCTACACCTTC.

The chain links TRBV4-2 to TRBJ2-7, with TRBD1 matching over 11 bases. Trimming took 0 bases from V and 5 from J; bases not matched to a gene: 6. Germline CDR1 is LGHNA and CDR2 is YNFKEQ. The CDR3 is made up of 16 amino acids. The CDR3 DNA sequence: TGTGCCAGCAGCCAAGAGGGGGGGACAGGGGGAAACGAGCAGTACTTC. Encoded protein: CASSQEGGTGGNEQYF.

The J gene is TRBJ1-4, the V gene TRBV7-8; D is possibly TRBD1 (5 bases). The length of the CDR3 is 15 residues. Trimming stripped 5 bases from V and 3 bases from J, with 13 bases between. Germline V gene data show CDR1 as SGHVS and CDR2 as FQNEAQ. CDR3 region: CASSRDEGPNEKLFF. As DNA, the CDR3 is TGTGCCAGCAGCCGCGATGAGGGGCCTAATGAAAAACTGTTTTTT.

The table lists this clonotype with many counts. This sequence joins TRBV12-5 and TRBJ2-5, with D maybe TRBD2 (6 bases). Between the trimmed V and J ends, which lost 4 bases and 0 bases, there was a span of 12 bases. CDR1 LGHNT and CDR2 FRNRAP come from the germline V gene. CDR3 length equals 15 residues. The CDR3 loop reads CASGSLTRDQETQYF. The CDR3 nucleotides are TGTGCTAGTGGTTCCCTGACTAGGGACCAAGAGACCCAGTACTTC.

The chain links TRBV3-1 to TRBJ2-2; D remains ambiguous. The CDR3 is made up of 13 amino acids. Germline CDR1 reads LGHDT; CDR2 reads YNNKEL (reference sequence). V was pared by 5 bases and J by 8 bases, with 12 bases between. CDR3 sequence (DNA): TGTGCCAGCAGCGATAATGGTGCTGGGGAGCTGTTTTTT. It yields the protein CASSDNGAGELFF.

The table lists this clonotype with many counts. The CDR3 coding sequence is TGTGCCTGGAGTGTAGGGGTCAGGGGTACCTACGAGCAGTACTTC. Residues: CAWSVGVRGTYEQYF. The rearrangement uses TRBV30 and TRBJ2-7; D is perhaps TRBD1 (6 bases). This CDR3 has 15 amino acids. Germline lookup yields CDR1 GTSNPN and CDR2 SVGIG (reference sequence). V lost 0 bases and J 2 bases, leaving 14 bases between the germline ends.

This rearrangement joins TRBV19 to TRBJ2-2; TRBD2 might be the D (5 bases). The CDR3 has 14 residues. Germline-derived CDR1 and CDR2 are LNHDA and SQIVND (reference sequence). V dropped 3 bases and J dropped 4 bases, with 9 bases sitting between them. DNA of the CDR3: TGTGCCAGTAGTATGTCGGGATTCACCGGGGAGCTGTTTTTT. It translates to CASSMSGFTGELFF.

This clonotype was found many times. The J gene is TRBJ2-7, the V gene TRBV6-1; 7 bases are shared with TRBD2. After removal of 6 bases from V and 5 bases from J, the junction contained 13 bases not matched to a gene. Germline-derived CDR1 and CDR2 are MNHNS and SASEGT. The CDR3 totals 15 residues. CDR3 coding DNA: TGTGCCAGCAGCCACGGAGGGGAGGGCACGGACGAGCAGTACTTC. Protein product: CASSHGGEGTDEQYF.

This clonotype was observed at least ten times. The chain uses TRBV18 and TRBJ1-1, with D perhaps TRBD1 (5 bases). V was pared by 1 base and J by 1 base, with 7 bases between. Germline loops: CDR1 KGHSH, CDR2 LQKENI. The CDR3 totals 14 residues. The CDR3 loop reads CASSPRQGNTEAFF. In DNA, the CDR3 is TGTGCCAGCTCACCACGTCAGGGGAACACTGAAGCTTTCTTT.

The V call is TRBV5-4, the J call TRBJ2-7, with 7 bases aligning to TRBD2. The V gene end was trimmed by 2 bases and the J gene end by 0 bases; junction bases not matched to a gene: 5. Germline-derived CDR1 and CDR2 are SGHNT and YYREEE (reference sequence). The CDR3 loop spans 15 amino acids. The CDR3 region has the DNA TGTGCCAGCAGCTTTAGCGGGTCGAGCTCCTACGAGCAGTACTTC. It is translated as CASSFSGSSSYEQYF.

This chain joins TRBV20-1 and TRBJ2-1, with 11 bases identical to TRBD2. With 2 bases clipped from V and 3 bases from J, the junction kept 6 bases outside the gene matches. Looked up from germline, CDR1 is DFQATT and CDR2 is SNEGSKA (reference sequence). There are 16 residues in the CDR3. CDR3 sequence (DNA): TGCAGTGCTAGATGGCCTAGCGGGAGGCTCTACAATGAGCAGTTCTTC. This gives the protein CSARWPSGRLYNEQFF.

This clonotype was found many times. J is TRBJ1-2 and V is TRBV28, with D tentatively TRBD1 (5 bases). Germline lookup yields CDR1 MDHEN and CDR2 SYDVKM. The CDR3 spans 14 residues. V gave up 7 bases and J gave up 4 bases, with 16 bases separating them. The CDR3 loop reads CASTVGGVTYGYTF. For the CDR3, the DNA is TGTGCCAGCACCGTCGGGGGTGTGACCTATGGCTACACCTTC.

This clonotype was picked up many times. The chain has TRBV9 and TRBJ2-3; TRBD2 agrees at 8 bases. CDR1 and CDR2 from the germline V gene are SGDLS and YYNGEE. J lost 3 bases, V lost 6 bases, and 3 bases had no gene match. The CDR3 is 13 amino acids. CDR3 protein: CASKKRETDTQYF. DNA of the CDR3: TGTGCCAGCAAAAAGCGGGAGACAGATACGCAGTATTTT.

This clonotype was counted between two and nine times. The CDR3 loop is CSAPIGGQAQYF. CDR3 nucleotides: TGCAGTGCCCCGATCGGGGGCCAGGCCCAGTACTTC. The chain recombines TRBV20-1 with TRBJ2-5, with D tentatively TRBD1 or TRBD2 (6 bases each). Trimming removed 6 bases from V and 9 bases from J, with 17 bases in between. This CDR3 has 12 amino acids. The germline V gene encodes CDR1 DFQATT and CDR2 SNEGSKA (reference sequence).

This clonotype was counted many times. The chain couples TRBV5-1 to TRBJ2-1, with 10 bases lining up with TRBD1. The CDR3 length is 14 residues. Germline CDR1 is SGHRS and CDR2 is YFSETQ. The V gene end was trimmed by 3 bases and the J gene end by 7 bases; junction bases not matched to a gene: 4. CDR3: CASSWRTGGNEQFF. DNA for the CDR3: TGCGCCAGCAGCTGGAGGACAGGGGGGAATGAGCAGTTCTTC.

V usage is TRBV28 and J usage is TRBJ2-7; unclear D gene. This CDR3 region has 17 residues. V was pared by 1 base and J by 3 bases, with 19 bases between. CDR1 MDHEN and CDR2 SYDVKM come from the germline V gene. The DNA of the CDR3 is TGTGCCAGCAGTTTATCCCGAGGACGTACGCAATTCTACGAGCAGTACTTC. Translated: CASSLSRGRTQFYEQYF.

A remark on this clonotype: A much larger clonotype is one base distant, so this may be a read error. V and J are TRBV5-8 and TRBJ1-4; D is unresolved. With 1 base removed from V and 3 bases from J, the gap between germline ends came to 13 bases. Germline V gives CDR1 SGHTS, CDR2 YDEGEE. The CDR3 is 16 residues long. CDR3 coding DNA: TGTGCCAGCAGCTTGCCTTCGGCTGCAGCTAATGAAAAACTGTTTTTT. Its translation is CASSLPSAAANEKLFF.

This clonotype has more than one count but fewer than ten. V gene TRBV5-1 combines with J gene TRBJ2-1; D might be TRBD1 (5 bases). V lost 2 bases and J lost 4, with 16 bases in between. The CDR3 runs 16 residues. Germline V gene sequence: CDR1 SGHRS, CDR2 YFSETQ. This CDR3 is CASSLGGAGTYNEQFF. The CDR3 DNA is TGCGCCAGCAGCTTAGGTGGGGCAGGTACTTACAATGAGCAGTTCTTC.

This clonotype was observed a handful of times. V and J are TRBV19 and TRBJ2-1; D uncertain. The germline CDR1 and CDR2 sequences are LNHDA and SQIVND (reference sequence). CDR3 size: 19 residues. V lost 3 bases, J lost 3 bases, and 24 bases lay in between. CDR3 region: CASSIGILTIGPNYNEQFF. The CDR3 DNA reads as TGTGCCAGTAGTATCGGTATTTTAACCATAGGTCCGAACTACAATGAGCAGTTCTTC.

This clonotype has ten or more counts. The CDR3 nucleotides read TGTGCCAGCAGCTTAGAGCGGCTAGCGGGGCTTCCCTACGAGCAGTACTTC. Translating gives CASSLERLAGLPYEQYF. The V call is TRBV7-2, the J call TRBJ2-7; 9 bases align to TRBD2. This CDR3 comprises 17 residues. V dropped 1 base and J dropped 2; count of bases not matched to a gene: 9. Germline-derived CDR1 and CDR2 are SGHTA and FQGNSA.